These 2 T cell receptor beta chains came from one sample sequenced in a study of T cell responses to AZD1222 COVID-19 vaccine. TCRdb's table, derived via immunoSEQ multiplex PCR, lists solely in-frame clones and lacks some. This sample yields around 20,000 clones, of which 84% are seen a single time; 16% belongs to the top ten. The specimen comprised peripheral blood, sampled 28 days after the second AZD1222 dose. The receptors stem from an adult who received the AZD1222 COVID-19 vaccine.

The J gene is TRBJ1-3, the V gene TRBV9; TRBD1 might be the D (5 bases). V dropped 0 bases and J dropped 0 bases, with 7 bases sitting between them. CDR1 is SGDLS, CDR2 YYNGEE, per germline. The CDR3 consists of 15 residues. CDR3 protein: CASSVAQDSGNTIYF. CDR3 sequence (DNA): TGTGCCAGCAGCGTAGCACAGGACTCTGGAAACACCATATATTTT.

This sequence joins TRBV19 and TRBJ1-1; TRBD1 matches at 7 bases. J lost 1 base, V lost 4 bases, and 6 bases had no gene match. CDR3 length: 15 amino acids. Germline V CDR1 and CDR2: LNHDA, SQIVND (reference sequence). CDR3 sequence (DNA): TGTGCCAGTAGTACTCCGGGACAGACGAACACTGAAGCTTTCTTT. Translating gives CASSTPGQTNTEAFF.